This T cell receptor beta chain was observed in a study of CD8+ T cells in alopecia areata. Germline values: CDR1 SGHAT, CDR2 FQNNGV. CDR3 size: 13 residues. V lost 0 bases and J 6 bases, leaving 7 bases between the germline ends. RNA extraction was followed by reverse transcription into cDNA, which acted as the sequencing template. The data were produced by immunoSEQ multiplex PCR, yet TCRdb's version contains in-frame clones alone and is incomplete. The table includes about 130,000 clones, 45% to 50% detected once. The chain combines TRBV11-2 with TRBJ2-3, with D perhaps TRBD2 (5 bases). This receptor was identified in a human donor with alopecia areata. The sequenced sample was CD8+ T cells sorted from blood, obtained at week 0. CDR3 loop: CASSLEREDTQYF. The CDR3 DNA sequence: TGTGCCAGCAGCTTAGAGAGGGAGGATACGCAGTATTTT.